This T cell receptor (beta chain) was identified in a study of T cells in Graves' hyperthyroidism and ophthalmopathy. In its sample, this clonotype was seen many times. It was RNA transcripts that yielded the amplified TCR beta CDR3 regions. TCR CDR3 underwent first-round RT-PCR with the HTBI primer set. Each CDR3 protein gets one entry after TCRdb re-called the multiplex PCR reads with MiXCR. In the table there are some 300,000 distinct CDR3 sequences, roughly 15% of which are singletons. Recently diagnosed hyperthyroidism of less than 2 months' duration affected patients aged 18 to 65. CDR1 is DFQATT and CDR2 is SNEGSKA in the germline V gene (reference sequence). The V and J ends lost 6 bases and 0 bases, in that order; junction bases with no gene match: 11. This CDR3 has 17 amino acids.

The sequencing input was blood. The V and J genes are TRBV20-1 and TRBJ2-3, with 11 positions matching TRBD2. This TCR derives from a woman aged 30 to 39 with Graves' hyperthyroidism that later progressed to Graves' ophthalmopathy. CDR3 nucleotide sequence: TGCAGTGCCGCCGGGACTAGCGGTGCGACTAGCACAGATACGCAGTATTTT. Protein product: CSAAGTSGATSTDTQYF.